This TCR beta chain was sequenced for a study of cytomegalovirus exposure and HLA in healthy donors. The study's findings and limits: In an earlier analysis, most TCR beta V segments were productive about 87% or about 30% of the time. In a later analysis, HLA-associated beta chains showed higher expansion and lower generation probabilities than comparable chains.

The CDR3 sequence is 16 residues long. Germline values: CDR1 LNHDA, CDR2 SQIVND (reference sequence). V was trimmed by 6 bases and J by 3 bases, leaving 15 bases between them. Both 60 Vbeta primers and 13 Jbeta primers went into the PCR. The repertoire was sequenced with immunoSEQ multiplex PCR; TCRdb's copy has only in-frame clones and lacks some. The sample holds 82,000 or so clones, 10% seen once. This clone was recorded a few times. Its antigen is not known. This TCR was sampled from a man between 60 and 70 years old in good health and CMV-seropositive. This chain links TRBV19 with TRBJ1-6, with D possibly being TRBD1 (5 bases). Sequenced material: PBMCs. For the CDR3, the DNA is TGTGCCAGTAGCGACGCCGCAGGGTTCTATAATTCACCCCTCCACTTT. Its translation is CASSDAAGFYNSPLHF.